What follows is one T cell receptor beta chain and its context. Its cognate antigen has yet to be identified. No base qualities exist here, and no much larger clone lies one base off it. Library prep was done by the immunoSEQ multiplex PCR assay. For most patients, genomic DNA was isolated with the Qiagen DNeasy Blood and Tissue Kit and sent frozen to Adaptive Biotechnologies for TCR sequencing. For most patients, genomic DNA was subjected to high-throughput TCR-beta CDR3 sequencing by Adaptive Biotechnologies. The paper's data handling went like this. Adaptive's ImmunoSEQ software was the source of the TCR sequencing data for 15 to 20 patients, while three other patients were processed with MiXCR and VDJtools. CD4 versus CD8 sorting errors were corrected by removing sequences found in both subsets at a frequency ratio below 5:1. CDR3 nucleotide sequences shared by donor and recipient were removed because the origin of these sequences could not be assigned. To be classed as alloreactive, a clone needed at least 2-fold expansion over unstimulated cells and a minimum CFSE-low frequency of 0.002% (template counts) or 0.001% (read counts). Mappable clones were those detected in sequenced pre-transplant spleen, lymph node, or MLR CFSE-low populations of the donor or recipient. Cumulative frequency of alloreactive clones was calculated as a percentage of all sequences weighted by copy number. Entries here come from immuneACCESS through TCRdb and include only in-frame sequences with V and J called. Some clones fail to appear in such tables; in the studies checked, an unresolved V gene covers under half of the shortfall, and the cause of the remainder is unknown. From that table come the V and J calls and clone size; the DNA was used to work out D and trimming. This sample holds some 100,000 clones; around nine tenths were observed only once. 5.5% to 7% of the sample belongs to the ten largest clones.

Relative to germline, V is missing 4 bases and J is missing 4 bases, with 9 bases of the junction outside any gene match. The CDR1 and CDR2 encoded by the germline V gene (reference sequence) are SGHAT and FQDESV. Including the terminal cysteine and phenylalanine, the CDR3 comprises 16 residues. The read is trimmed to its CDR3 DNA, 48 bases read in frame from base 1. The time point label on this specimen signifies: cells obtained before transplantation from donor or recipient. CD3+CD4+ and CD3+CD8+ populations were FACS-sorted from unstimulated pre-transplant donor and recipient cells taken from spleen or lymph nodes. This sample was taken from a study of graft-versus-host responses after intestinal transplantation (dated by TCRdb to about 2021). Background for the entire study: Multivisceral, liver-intestinal, or isolated intestinal transplants were received by the recipients. Every recipient was given anti-thymocyte globulin induction, then maintenance tacrolimus and steroids for 3 to 4 years. After intestinal transplantation, graft-versus-host and host-versus-graft alloreactive T cell clones in the graft, circulation and bone marrow were tracked using bulk TCR-beta CDR3 sequencing. To identify alloreactive clones, pre-transplant mixed lymphocyte reaction products were sequenced and compared with unstimulated pre-transplant donor and recipient T cells. Of the roughly 24 intestinal transplant recipients enrolled in the cohort, one of whom was a retransplant, 3 patients without pretransplant specimens were excluded. Donor T cell macrochimerism was defined as a peak of at least 4% donor T cells among recipient peripheral blood mononuclear cells. Samples from three later patients were sequenced in-house on an Illumina MiSeq with MiXCR processing rather than by the commercial service.

Here is what the overall study found, with its caveats: Peak levels of circulating GvH clones were associated with declines in HvG clones early after transplant. GvH clones were found in recipient bone marrow, and some of the GvH clones appeared earlier in ileal mucosa or blood, which is consistent with an intestinal mucosal origin. Conclusions were limited by the relatively low number and heterogeneity of intestinal transplant patients. High GvH to HvG T cell clonal ratios were observed in the allografts of patients with donor T cell macrochimerism.

The chain employs TRBV11-1 and TRBJ2-1; 8 nucleotides in the junction match TRBD1. The TCR sequence derives from a human donor who received an intestinal transplant. Sample: unstimulated CD8+ T cells sorted from spleen or lymph node cells, taken before intestinal transplant. The DNA is as follows: TGTGCCAGCAGCTCCCAGACAGGGGCCCCTTACAATGAGCAGTTCTTC. The encoded protein is CASSSQTGAPYNEQFF.